One and the same sample provided the 17 T cell receptor beta chains below, sequenced in a study of T cells and copy number aberrations in small-cell lung cancer. Profiled with immunoSEQ multiplex PCR; TCRdb holds only in-frame clones, not every one. Of roughly 6,000 clones in the sample, 76% were seen once. What was sequenced was tumor tissue. The receptors were sampled from a man between 50 and 59 years old with small cell lung cancer.

This clone has a handful of counts. The chain uses TRBV5-1 and TRBJ2-1; no clear D gene. The CDR3 length is 16 residues. CDR1 and CDR2 (germline): SGHRS, YFSETQ. The V gene lost 0 bases and the J gene lost 9 bases, with 19 bases spanning the gap. CDR3 bases: TGCGCCAGCAGCTTGGAACAGCTCGCCCGTGCCGGTGAGCAGTTCTTC. Translating it yields CASSLEQLARAGEQFF.

About this clone: At the DNA level, this CDR3 is encoded by other sequences in the same sample as well. The chain has TRBV6-6 and TRBJ1-1; D remains ambiguous. Germline lookup yields CDR1 MNHNY and CDR2 SVGAGI (reference sequence). CDR3 length: 14 residues. Between the trimmed V and J ends, which lost 7 bases and 6 bases, there was a span of 18 bases. The CDR3 DNA reads TGTGCCAGCACCATCACTGATACCGAGCCTGAAGCTTTCTTT. Its translation is CASTITDTEPEAFF.

The V and J genes are TRBV30 and TRBJ1-1; weak D call: TRBD1 (6 bases). CDR1 is GTSNPN and CDR2 is SVGIG in the germline V gene (reference sequence). This CDR3 has 13 residues. V was trimmed by 8 bases and J by 1 base, leaving 14 bases between them. This CDR3 reads CAETRGWNTEAFF. The CDR3 DNA follows: TGTGCCGAAACCAGGGGTTGGAACACTGAAGCTTTCTTT.

This CDR3 reads CASSPGGLTEAFF. The CDR3 DNA follows: TGTGCCAGTAGCCCAGGGGGCCTCACTGAAGCTTTCTTT. The chain carries TRBV6-5 and TRBJ1-1, with TRBD1 matching 8 bases. Trimming removed 9 bases from V and 4 bases from J; junction bases left unmatched: 7. The CDR3 is 13 amino acids. The germline V gene encodes CDR1 MNHEY and CDR2 SVGAGI.

V usage is TRBV27 and J usage is TRBJ2-5; D tentatively fits TRBD1 or TRBD2 (5 bases each). V was shortened by 4 bases and J by 3 bases, with 12 bases between the two germline ends. Germline loops: CDR1 MNHEY, CDR2 SMNVEV (reference sequence). This CDR3 has 14 amino acids. The CDR3 region has the DNA TGTGCCAGCAGTTCCCCGGGACGGAAAGAGACCCAGTACTTC. It yields the protein CASSSPGRKETQYF.

The V call is TRBV5-4, the J call TRBJ1-1, with D perhaps matching TRBD1 (6 bases). Germline V CDR1 and CDR2: SGHNT, YYREEE (reference sequence). Trimming took off 4 bases at V and 0 bases at J, with 13 bases between the two ends. The CDR3 extends over 15 amino acids. The CDR3 DNA is TGTGCCAGCAGCCTCAGGGGAGCCATGAACACTGAAGCTTTCTTT. Its translation: CASSLRGAMNTEAFF.

This rearrangement joins TRBV28 to TRBJ2-3; 9 bases match TRBD2. Germline V gene sequence: CDR1 MDHEN, CDR2 SYDVKM. The CDR3 length is 15 residues. Trimming at V came to 8 bases and at J to 0 bases, leaving 6 bases not matched to a gene. This CDR3 reads CASLPAGGSTDTQYF. The CDR3 nucleotides are TGTGCCAGCTTACCGGCGGGAGGGAGCACAGATACGCAGTATTTT.

CDR3 protein: CASSLNRVLRGNTIYF. The CDR3, as DNA: TGTGCCAGCAGTCTGAACAGGGTTTTGCGTGGAAACACCATATATTTT. The chain links TRBV28 to TRBJ1-3; a possible D gene is TRBD1 (6 bases). The germline CDR1 and CDR2 sequences are MDHEN and SYDVKM. The CDR3 extends over 16 amino acids. V was clipped by 5 bases and J by 3 bases, with 17 bases between them. The full variable domain, rest sourced from reference TRBV28 and TRBJ1-3, is DVKVTQSSRYLVKRTGEKVFLECVQDMDHENMFWYRQDPGLGLRLIYFSYDVKMKEKGDIPEGYSVSREKKERFSLILESASTNQTSMYLCASSLNRVLRGNTIYFGEGSWLTVV.

The chain joins TRBV19 to TRBJ2-5; possibly TRBD1 or TRBD2 for D (5 bases each). V lost 3 bases to trimming and J lost 5 bases, with 16 bases between them. There are 15 residues in the CDR3. Germline lookup yields CDR1 LNHDA and CDR2 SQIVND (reference sequence). This CDR3 is CASSIAAAGFETQYF. The CDR3 DNA is TGTGCCAGTAGTATTGCAGCGGCAGGGTTTGAGACCCAGTACTTC.

The chain is built from TRBV2 and TRBJ2-1; the D gene is possibly TRBD1 (5 bases). The CDR3 loop spans 14 amino acids. V shed 5 bases and J shed 7 bases, with 15 bases lying between them. The germline CDR1 and CDR2 sequences are SNHLY and FYNNEI. The CDR3 DNA is TGTGCCAGCAGTCCCCGCAGGGATACGAATGAGCAGTTCTTC. Protein sequence: CASSPRRDTNEQFF.

Concerning this clone itself: The germline gene is not matched at one end of the junction; a read error may be the cause. V is TRBV5-3 and J is TRBJ1-1; no clear D. TRBV5-3 is treated as an ORF (open reading frame) with a function not yet certain. The CDR3 loop spans 12 amino acids. CDR3 protein: CASSLGSTEAFF. CDR3 sequence (DNA): TGTGCCAGCAGCTTGGGGTCCACTGAAGCTTTCTTT.

This clone was recorded only once. The chain uses TRBV4-1 and TRBJ2-7; the D gene is possibly TRBD1 (5 bases). This CDR3 comprises 15 residues. Trimming took off 1 base at V and 2 bases at J, with 12 bases between the two ends. CDR1 and CDR2 from the germline V gene are MGHRA and YSYEKL. CDR3 in DNA: TGCGCCAGCAGCCAAGTGGACACCGCGCCCTACGAGCAGTACTTC. Amino acids: CASSQVDTAPYEQYF.

The V gene is TRBV27, the J gene TRBJ2-5; TRBD2 matches 7 bases. CDR3 length: 12 amino acids. V trimming: 2 bases; J trimming: 13 bases; junction bases outside the gene matches: 7. Germline V lookup: CDR1 MNHEY, CDR2 SMNVEV (reference sequence). The CDR3 is CASSLVRGRPYF. Written as DNA, the CDR3 is TGTGCCAGCAGTTTAGTTCGCGGGAGACCGTACTTC.

The chain recombines TRBV27 with TRBJ1-2, with D perhaps matching TRBD1 (5 bases). The CDR3 has 15 residues. V dropped 7 bases and J dropped 0 bases, with 15 bases sitting between them. CDR1 is MNHEY and CDR2 is SMNVEV in the germline V gene (reference sequence). DNA of the CDR3: TGTGCCAGCAAAGTCAGGATGGGGGCTAACTATGGCTACACCTTC. Protein product: CASKVRMGANYGYTF.

The V gene is TRBV29-1, the J gene TRBJ2-1, with TRBD1 matching 9 bases. This CDR3 region has 14 residues. Germline-derived CDR1 and CDR2 are SQVTM and ANQGSEA. The V segment lost 6 bases and the J segment 6 bases; nucleotides outside the gene matches: 9. This CDR3 reads CSVATDRGGNEQFF. CDR3 sequence (DNA): TGCAGCGTGGCGACCGACAGGGGGGGCAATGAGCAGTTCTTC.

The count of this clone is one. CDR3 coding DNA: TGTGCCAGCAGCCGTGACAGAAACTATGGCTACACCTTC. It codes for CASSRDRNYGYTF. The chain couples TRBV28 to TRBJ1-2; D perhaps matches TRBD1 (5 bases). Trimming shortened V by 6 bases and J by 2 bases, and 10 bases separated the two germline ends. CDR1 is MDHEN and CDR2 is SYDVKM in the germline V gene. The CDR3 spans 13 residues.

In nucleotides, the CDR3 is TGTGCCAGCAGCCACTACCGACTAGCGAATGAGCAGTTCTTC. Translating it yields CASSHYRLANEQFF. The chain is built from TRBV7-2 and TRBJ2-1; 8 nucleotides match TRBD2. The ends lost 5 bases at V and 7 bases at J; junction bases unmatched: 7. CDR3 length: 14 residues. Germline V CDR1 and CDR2: SGHTA, FQGNSA.